What follows are 28 T cell receptor beta chains derived from one specimen sequenced in a study of blood T cell repertoires in COVID-19. Some clones are missing from TCRdb's copy, which holds only in-frame ones; the method was immunoSEQ multiplex PCR. Among hundreds of thousands of clones, more than 85% were seen once, and the ten largest hold approximately 1.5%. Sequencing was done on a sample of PBMCs or T cells enriched from blood (not recorded which). Source of these receptors: a woman in her forties or fifties who had recovered from COVID-19.

Only one count was recorded for this clone. The chain recombines TRBV5-8 with TRBJ2-1; 14 positions agree with TRBD2. Germline CDR1 reads SGHTS; CDR2 reads YDEGEE. V dropped 2 bases and J dropped 7; count of bases not matched to a gene: 2. The CDR3 runs to 15 residues. DNA for the CDR3: TGTGCCAGCAGCTTTCGGACTAGCGGGGGGAATGAGCAGTTCTTC. This encodes CASSFRTSGGNEQFF.

CDR3 in DNA: TGTGCCAGCAGCCACACAGGGTTCTCCTACAATGAGCAGTTCTTC. This codes for CASSHTGFSYNEQFF. This chain uses TRBV3-1 (or the pseudogene TRBV3-2) with TRBJ2-1; D is possibly TRBD1 (6 bases). From germline, CDR1 is LGHDT and CDR2 YNNKEL (reference sequence). The CDR3 spans 15 residues. Trimming left V 3 bases short and J 0 bases short, with 9 bases between.

The rearrangement joins TRBV12-3 or TRBV12-4 to TRBJ2-1; 7 bases match TRBD1. V lost 4 bases and J lost 12; bases outside the gene matches: 6. This CDR3 region has 12 residues. CDR3 in amino acids: CASSSSDRAQFF. The CDR3 DNA follows: TGTGCCAGCAGTTCCTCCGACAGGGCGCAGTTCTTC.

The chain employs TRBV11-2 and TRBJ2-7; 7 nucleotides line up with TRBD2. Germline CDR1 and CDR2: SGHAT and FQNNGV. V was pared by 1 base and J by 0 bases, with 3 bases of the junction left unmatched. This CDR3 comprises 15 residues. This CDR3 reads CASSLGSGDSYEQYF. DNA of the CDR3: TGTGCCAGCAGCTTAGGGAGCGGGGACTCCTACGAGCAGTACTTC.

The rearrangement links TRBV10-3 to TRBJ2-7, with 7 bases fitting TRBD1. Unmatched junction bases numbered 4, after V lost 6 bases and J lost 2 bases. This CDR3 spans 13 amino acids. The germline gives CDR1 ENHRY, CDR2 SYGVKD. Written as DNA, the CDR3 is TGTGCCATCAGAGGGGACAGTACCTACGAGCAGTACTTC. This gives the protein CAIRGDSTYEQYF.

This clone has at least ten counts. The chain combines TRBV10-3 with TRBJ2-5; 9 nucleotides match TRBD2. This CDR3 is 14 amino acids long. V was pared by 6 bases and J by 5 bases, with 7 bases of the junction left unmatched. Germline CDR1 ENHRY, CDR2 SYGVKD. CDR3 loop: CAIRGAGGGETQYF. CDR3 nucleotide sequence: TGTGCCATCAGGGGAGCGGGAGGAGGGGAGACCCAGTACTTC.

This chain joins TRBV6-1 and TRBJ1-6; 7 positions match TRBD1. CDR1 and CDR2 (germline): MNHNS, SASEGT. With 2 bases clipped from V and 10 bases from J, the junction kept 11 bases outside the gene matches. CDR3 size: 16 residues. This CDR3 is CASSETGGDSGSPLHF. CDR3 in DNA: TGTGCCAGCAGTGAAACGGGGGGGGACAGCGGGTCACCCCTCCACTTT.

This chain connects TRBV4-1 to TRBJ2-1; D is possibly TRBD1 (6 bases). Germline CDR1 reads MGHRA; CDR2 reads YSYEKL. The CDR3 length is 16 residues. The V and J ends lost 5 bases and 1 base respectively, with 15 bases between them. CDR3 loop: CASSSLRGQSYNEQFF. The CDR3, as DNA: TGCGCCAGCAGCTCGCTCAGGGGACAATCCTACAATGAGCAGTTCTTC.

The chain carries TRBV5-8 and TRBJ2-1, with a weak D call TRBD2 (6 bases). The CDR3 is made up of 15 amino acids. V lost 3 bases to trimming and J lost 0 bases, with 10 bases between them. Germline CDR1 and CDR2: SGHTS and YDEGEE. The CDR3 DNA follows: TGTGCCAGCAGCTCAGGACTAAGCTCCTACAATGAGCAGTTCTTC. Its translation is CASSSGLSSYNEQFF.

This chain connects TRBV7-9 to TRBJ2-3; D perhaps matches TRBD2 (5 bases). Between the trimmed V and J ends, which lost 2 bases and 2 bases, there was a span of 8 bases. This CDR3 contains 14 residues. Germline V gene data show CDR1 as SEHNR and CDR2 as FQNEAQ (reference sequence). CDR3 DNA sequence: TGTGCCAGCAGCTTAAGTCTAGCCACAGATACGCAGTATTTT. Translated: CASSLSLATDTQYF.

This chain uses TRBV5-1 with TRBJ2-7, with 7 bases that match TRBD1. CDR3 length: 15 residues. The V segment lost 0 bases and the J segment 0 bases; nucleotides outside the gene matches: 3. CDR1 SGHRS and CDR2 YFSETQ come from the germline V gene. CDR3 coding DNA: TGCGCCAGCAGCTTGGAGGGGGCTTACTCCTACGAGCAGTACTTC. Protein sequence: CASSLEGAYSYEQYF. Looking up the rest from reference TRBV5-1 and TRBJ2-7 gives the full variable domain: KAGVTQTPRYLIKTRGQQVTLSCSPISGHRSVSWYQQTPGQGLQFLFEYFSETQRNKGNFPGRFSGRQFSNSRSEMNVSTLELGDSALYLCASSLEGAYSYEQYFGPGTRLTVT.

The gene calls are TRBV10-3 and TRBJ1-1, with D unclear. With 2 bases removed from V and 5 bases from J, the gap between germline ends came to 15 bases. The CDR3 totals 15 residues. The germline V gene encodes CDR1 ENHRY and CDR2 SYGVKD. CDR3 sequence: CAISEPARGWTEAFF. DNA for the CDR3: TGTGCCATCAGTGAGCCGGCTCGGGGTTGGACTGAAGCTTTCTTT.

The table lists this clone with a few counts. The J gene is TRBJ2-2, the V gene TRBV11-1; possible D gene TRBD2, 6 bases. Trimming stripped 5 bases from V and 2 bases from J, with 15 bases between. The V gene's germline CDR1 is SGHAT and CDR2 FQDESV (reference sequence). The length of the CDR3 is 16 residues. The CDR3 DNA is TGTGCCAGCAGCCGAGGACTAAAGTCCAACACCGGGGAGCTGTTTTTT. Translation gives CASSRGLKSNTGELFF.

The chain has TRBV27 and TRBJ1-1, with a possible D match to TRBD1 (5 bases). The germline V and J ends were trimmed by 6 bases and 5 bases, with 7 bases remaining between them. The CDR3 loop spans 11 amino acids. Germline V CDR1 and CDR2: MNHEY, SMNVEV (reference sequence). The CDR3 DNA follows: TGTGCCAGCAGGGGGGGTACTGAAGCTTTCTTT. Translating it yields CASRGGTEAFF.

A few counts support this clone. The chain recombines TRBV24-1 with TRBJ2-7; a possible D gene is TRBD1 (6 bases). Germline CDR1 reads KGHDR; CDR2 reads SFDVKD. The CDR3 has 14 residues. With 4 bases removed from V and 5 bases from J, the gap between germline ends came to 14 bases. The CDR3 protein is CATSDPASGDEQYF. CDR3 DNA sequence: TGTGCCACCAGTGACCCCGCTTCAGGGGACGAGCAGTACTTC.

The chain is built from TRBV19 and TRBJ2-3, with 8 bases identical to TRBD1. CDR3 length: 14 residues. The junction had 4 bases not matched to a gene; V was cut back by 7 bases and J by 1 base. The germline V gene encodes CDR1 LNHDA and CDR2 SQIVND (reference sequence). CDR3 bases: TGTGCCAGTATGAGACAGGGGCGCACAGATACGCAGTATTTT. Amino acids: CASMRQGRTDTQYF.

The chain joins TRBV28 to TRBJ1-1; possible D gene TRBD1, 6 bases. CDR1 MDHEN and CDR2 SYDVKM come from the germline V gene. Trimming cost V 4 bases and J 0 bases, with 12 bases left between them. The CDR3 loop spans 15 amino acids. CDR3 residues: CASSYPGTLNTEAFF. DNA of the CDR3: TGTGCCAGCAGTTACCCTGGGACATTGAACACTGAAGCTTTCTTT.

This sequence joins TRBV3-1 (or the pseudogene TRBV3-2) and TRBJ2-3, with TRBD2 identical over 7 bases. This CDR3 is built from 17 residues. CDR1 is LGHDT, CDR2 YNNKEL, per germline (reference sequence). J lost 5 bases, V lost 0 bases, and 11 bases had no gene match. The CDR3 nucleotides are TGTGCCAGCAGCCAAGATCCTGGTGGGAGGGCTGGAGATACGCAGTATTTT. Protein sequence: CASSQDPGGRAGDTQYF.

The chain combines TRBV28 with TRBJ2-7; D is perhaps TRBD1 (6 bases). This CDR3 comprises 13 residues. The germline gives CDR1 MDHEN, CDR2 SYDVKM. Trimming removed 2 bases from V and 7 bases from J, with 12 bases in between. The CDR3 is CASSLMDRDEQYF. DNA of the CDR3: TGTGCCAGCAGTTTAATGGACAGAGATGAGCAGTACTTC.

The V gene is TRBV5-1, the J gene TRBJ1-4, with TRBD1 as a possible D gene (5 bases). Trimming shortened V by 5 bases and J by 8 bases, and 19 bases separated the two germline ends. Germline-derived CDR1 and CDR2 are SGHRS and YFSETQ. The CDR3 sequence is 15 residues long. The CDR3 protein is CASRSKKGREEKLFF. The CDR3 DNA follows: TGCGCCAGCAGATCTAAGAAGGGGCGCGAGGAAAAACTGTTTTTT.

This sequence joins TRBV2 and TRBJ2-1, with TRBD2 matching over 13 bases. Germline V lookup: CDR1 SNHLY, CDR2 FYNNEI. J gave up 8 bases and V 4 bases, and 5 bases lay outside the gene matches. The CDR3 contains 15 residues. The CDR3 loop is CASSAGTSGIYEQFF. The CDR3 DNA sequence: TGTGCCAGCAGTGCCGGGACTAGCGGGATCTATGAGCAGTTCTTC. The whole variable domain, filled in from reference TRBV2 and TRBJ2-1, reads EPEVTQTPSHQVTQMGQEVILRCVPISNHLYFYWYRQILGQKVEFLVSFYNNEISEKSEIFDDQFSVERPDGSNFTLKIRSTKLEDSAMYFCASSAGTSGIYEQFFGPGTRLTVL.

This clone was counted between two and nine times. The chain carries TRBV2 and TRBJ2-1; possible D gene TRBD2, 6 bases. The CDR3 runs 14 residues. Germline loops: CDR1 SNHLY, CDR2 FYNNEI. V gave up 7 bases and J gave up 6 bases, with 16 bases separating them. The CDR3 region is CASMRDGNGNEQFF. The CDR3 region has the DNA TGTGCCAGCATGCGGGACGGAAACGGCAATGAGCAGTTCTTC.

This chain links TRBV30 with TRBJ2-1, with 9 bases lining up with TRBD2. V lost 2 bases and J lost 6; bases outside the gene matches: 8. The germline CDR1 and CDR2 sequences are GTSNPN and SVGIG (reference sequence). The CDR3 contains 15 residues. CDR3 region: CAWSLMGGRANEQFF. The CDR3 coding sequence is TGTGCCTGGAGTTTGATGGGCGGGAGGGCCAATGAGCAGTTCTTC.

This clone has only a few counts. The chain employs TRBV6-5 and TRBJ2-3, with 8 bases aligning to TRBD1. Germline V gives CDR1 MNHEY, CDR2 SVGAGI. The CDR3 consists of 15 residues. The V gene end was trimmed by 6 bases and the J gene end by 1 base; junction bases not matched to a gene: 6. In DNA form, the CDR3 reads TGTGCCAGCAGAGCTGGACAGGGACGCACAGATACGCAGTATTTT. Translated: CASRAGQGRTDTQYF.

V is TRBV7-8 and J is TRBJ2-1; 8 bases line up with TRBD2. The CDR3 totals 15 residues. Germline CDR1 SGHVS, CDR2 FQNEAQ. J lost 0 bases, V lost 4 bases, and 2 bases had no gene match. The CDR3 DNA is TGTGCCAGCAGCTCCGGACTAGCCTCCTACAATGAGCAGTTCTTC. Translated, it gives CASSSGLASYNEQFF.

The J gene is TRBJ2-3, the V gene TRBV6-5; D gene unclear. This CDR3 has 12 residues. Germline V lookup: CDR1 MNHEY, CDR2 SVGAGI. The V end was cut by 7 bases, the J end by 0 bases, with 5 bases between. The CDR3 protein is CASTGSTDTQYF. The CDR3 DNA follows: TGTGCCAGCACCGGGAGCACAGATACGCAGTATTTT.

This clone turned up a few times. The chain employs TRBV10-3 and TRBJ1-3; TRBD1 matches 11 bases. J gave up 3 bases and V 10 bases, and 8 bases lay outside the gene matches. The CDR3 has 15 amino acids. Germline V CDR1 and CDR2: ENHRY, SYGVKD. CDR3 in DNA: TGTGCCACCCGAGGGACAGGGGGAATTGGAAACACCATATATTTT. Protein sequence: CATRGTGGIGNTIYF.

The chain combines TRBV7-4 with TRBJ2-3; 7 bases align to TRBD1. CDR3 length: 16 residues. CDR1 is SGHVT and CDR2 is SQSDAQ in the germline V gene. Germline trimming cut 5 bases from V and 0 bases from J; bases unmatched to any gene: 8. In nucleotides, the CDR3 is TGTGCCAGCAGCCCTTTCTCGGACAGGAGCACAGATACGCAGTATTTT. Its translation: CASSPFSDRSTDTQYF.